This note documents a single T cell receptor beta chain sequence. This clonotype is assessed as medium-sized (0.01 to 0.1%). This receptor's antigen is unknown. No qualities accompany the bases; no much larger clone lies one base away. These data originate in a study of CXCR3 chemokines and chemotherapy response in bladder cancer (dated 2022 in TCRdb). In the study overall: The study tested whether activity of the CXCR3 chemokine system within human bladder cancer tumors predicted response to chemotherapy.

Receptor amplification or capture employed PCR. The listed sequencing device is Illumina HiSeq 2500. TCRdb trimmed public reads at Q25 via fastp, called clones via MiXCR and kept in-frame beta chains. Rows are unified per CDR3 protein, each entry keeping the most common DNA and genes. This sample lists about 2,900 distinct CDR3 sequences; about 10% were detected once. The top ten clonotypes cover more than 30% of the sample. The CDR3 measures 14 amino acids from cysteine to phenylalanine. Kept here is only the CDR3 DNA, which spans 42 bases and is read in frame from base 1. V gives up 0 bases and J gives up 5 bases, and the segment between their germline ends measures 10 bases. Sequences ENHRY (CDR1) and SYGVKD (CDR2) are obtained from the germline V gene.

This material was collected from a patient whose treatment included neoadjuvant chemotherapy. The receptor's source is a human donor with bladder cancer that responded to neoadjuvant chemotherapy. The chain was built from TRBV10-3 and TRBJ1-1; 5 matching bases give a weak D call of TRBD1. The DNA sequence follows: TGTGCCATCAGTGAGTCATCAGGGATAACTGAAGCTTTCTTT. Translated, it gives CAISESSGITEAFF.